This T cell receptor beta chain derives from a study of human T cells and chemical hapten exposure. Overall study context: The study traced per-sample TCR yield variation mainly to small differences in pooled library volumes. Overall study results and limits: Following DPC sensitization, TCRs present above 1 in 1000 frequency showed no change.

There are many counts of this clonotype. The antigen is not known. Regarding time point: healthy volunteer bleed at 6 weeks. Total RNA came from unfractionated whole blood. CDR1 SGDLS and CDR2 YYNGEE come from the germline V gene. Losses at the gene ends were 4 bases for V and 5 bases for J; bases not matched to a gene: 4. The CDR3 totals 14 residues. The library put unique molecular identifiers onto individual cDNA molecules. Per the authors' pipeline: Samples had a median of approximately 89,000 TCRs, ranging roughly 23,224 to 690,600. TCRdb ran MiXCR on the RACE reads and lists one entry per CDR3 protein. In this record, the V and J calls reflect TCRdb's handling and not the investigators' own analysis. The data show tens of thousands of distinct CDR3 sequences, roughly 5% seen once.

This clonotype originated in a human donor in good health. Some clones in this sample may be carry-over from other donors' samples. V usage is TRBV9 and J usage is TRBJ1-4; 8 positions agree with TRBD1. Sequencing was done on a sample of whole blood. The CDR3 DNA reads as TGTGCCAGCAGCCGGACAGGGAGGAATGAAAAACTGTTTTTT. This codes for CASSRTGRNEKLFF. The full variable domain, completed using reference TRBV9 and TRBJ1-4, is DSGVTQTPKHLITATGQRVTLRCSPRSGDLSVYWYQQSLDQGLQFLIQYYNGEERAKGNILERFSAQQFPDLHSELNLSSLELGDSALYFCASSRTGRNEKLFFGSGTQLSVL.